The 29 T cell receptor beta chains listed next were all sequenced from one sample in a study of cytotoxic CD8 clonotypes in ibrutinib-treated CLL. Profiling relied on immunoSEQ multiplex PCR, and the TCRdb table lists in-frame clones only, not all of them. The table has 200,000 or so clones, 70% seen once. The material sequenced was PBMCs, taken after 12 months of ibrutinib treatment. All receptors derive from a human donor with chronic lymphocytic leukemia.

CDR3 DNA: TGTGCCAGCAGTTCGACCCGAGAATCCCTCCACTTT. Protein sequence: CASSSTRESLHF. The chain is built from TRBV6-5 and TRBJ1-6; no definite D call. Germline CDR1 MNHEY, CDR2 SVGAGI. The CDR3 contains 12 residues. V was clipped by 4 bases and J by 14 bases, with 12 bases between them.

The J gene is TRBJ2-2, the V gene TRBV4-1; no clear D. V was pared by 4 bases and J by 4 bases, with 19 bases between. The length of the CDR3 is 17 residues. CDR1 MGHRA and CDR2 YSYEKL come from the germline V gene. CDR3 amino acids: CASSPRPQMGSTGELFF. Written as DNA, the CDR3 is TGCGCCAGCAGCCCCCGACCCCAGATGGGTTCCACCGGGGAGCTGTTTTTT.

Concerning this clone: A read error may produce the germline difference seen at one junction end. The chain links TRBV18 to TRBJ1-2; TRBD1 is a possible D gene (5 bases). Per the germline V gene, CDR1 is KGHSH and CDR2 is LQKENI. There are 12 residues in the CDR3. The CDR3 sequence is CASSPQEDKANF. In DNA, the CDR3 is TGTGCCAGCTCACCCCAGGAGGACAAGGCCAACTTC.

The V gene is TRBV4-1, the J gene TRBJ1-4; maybe TRBD1 (6 bases). Trimming cost V 0 bases and J 7 bases, with 9 bases left between them. The CDR3 is made up of 14 amino acids. CDR1 is MGHRA, CDR2 YSYEKL, per germline. The CDR3 is CASSQEGGAEKLFF. Here the CDR3 DNA reads TGCGCCAGCAGCCAAGAAGGGGGAGCTGAAAAACTGTTTTTT.

This chain joins TRBV9 and TRBJ2-2; D not resolved. This CDR3 is built from 16 residues. V lost 0 bases and J lost 1, with 10 bases in between. Looked up from germline, CDR1 is SGDLS and CDR2 is YYNGEE. Written as DNA, the CDR3 is TGTGCCAGCAGCGTAGTGGCCGGATGGAACACCGGGGAGCTGTTTTTT. This codes for CASSVVAGWNTGELFF. Supplemented by reference TRBV9 and TRBJ2-2, the full variable domain reads DSGVTQTPKHLITATGQRVTLRCSPRSGDLSVYWYQQSLDQGLQFLIQYYNGEERAKGNILERFSAQQFPDLHSELNLSSLELGDSALYFCASSVVAGWNTGELFFGEGSRLTVL.

V is TRBV27 and J is TRBJ2-5; D is perhaps TRBD1 or TRBD2 (6 bases each). Germline V gives CDR1 MNHEY, CDR2 SMNVEV (reference sequence). This CDR3 has 14 amino acids. V lost 2 bases, J lost 2 bases, and 9 bases lay in between. CDR3 nucleotide sequence: TGTGCCAGCAGTTTAGCGGGACAACAAGAGACCCAGTACTTC. Protein sequence: CASSLAGQQETQYF.

V usage is TRBV6-5 and J usage is TRBJ1-2; 9 bases line up with TRBD1. This CDR3 comprises 13 residues. V dropped 5 bases and J dropped 4; count of bases not matched to a gene: 2. Germline V gene data show CDR1 as MNHEY and CDR2 as SVGAGI. The CDR3 coding sequence is TGTGCCAGCAGTCTACAGGGGGCCTATGGCTACACCTTC. This encodes CASSLQGAYGYTF.

V usage is TRBV5-1 and J usage is TRBJ1-1, with D tentatively TRBD1 (6 bases). In germline, CDR1 is SGHRS, CDR2 YFSETQ. Trimming took off 0 bases at V and 4 bases at J, with 10 bases between the two ends. The CDR3 spans 14 residues. CDR3 bases: TGCGCCAGCAGCTTGGCAGGGGCAGGCACTGAAGCTTTCTTT. Amino acid sequence: CASSLAGAGTEAFF.

The chain recombines TRBV6-5 with TRBJ2-2; TRBD1 matches 10 bases. CDR3 length: 15 residues. The V gene's germline CDR1 is MNHEY and CDR2 SVGAGI. J lost 4 bases, V lost 7 bases, and 6 bases had no gene match. The CDR3 is CASTRTGGITGELFF. CDR3 DNA sequence: TGTGCCAGCACCCGGACAGGGGGAATCACCGGGGAGCTGTTTTTT.

The chain links TRBV10-3 to TRBJ1-6; D is unclear. This CDR3 comprises 14 residues. Deletions cut 5 bases from V and 8 bases from J, with 13 bases between. CDR1 is ENHRY, CDR2 SYGVKD, per germline. The CDR3 reads CAISPSTGDSPLHF. The CDR3 DNA follows: TGTGCCATCAGTCCTTCCACGGGAGATTCACCCCTCCACTTT.

V usage is TRBV27 and J usage is TRBJ2-7, with 10 bases fitting TRBD2. V dropped 2 bases and J dropped 2; count of bases not matched to a gene: 3. The CDR3 loop spans 15 amino acids. Germline V gene lookup returns CDR1 MNHEY and CDR2 SMNVEV (reference sequence). CDR3: CASSLKSGRAYEQYF. For the CDR3, the DNA is TGTGCCAGCAGTTTAAAGAGCGGGAGGGCCTACGAGCAGTACTTC.

V and J are TRBV29-1 and TRBJ2-5; the match to TRBD2 covers 7 bases. The CDR3 extends over 14 amino acids. J was trimmed by 9 bases and V by 7 bases; bases with no gene match: 17. Germline CDR1 and CDR2: SQVTM and ANQGSEA. This CDR3 is CSAPGREGRMAQYF. CDR3 DNA sequence: TGCAGCGCCCCGGGAAGGGAGGGCCGGATGGCCCAGTACTTC. Together with reference TRBV29-1 and TRBJ2-5, the CDR3 gives the full variable domain: SAVISQKPSRDICQRGTSLTIQCQVDSQVTMMFWYRQQPGQSLTLIATANQGSEATYESGFVIDKFPISRPNLTFSTLTVSNMSPEDSSIYLCSAPGREGRMAQYFGPGTRLLVL.

The rearrangement links TRBV6-4 to TRBJ2-7; D possibly uses TRBD1 or TRBD2 (6 bases each). Germline V gives CDR1 MRHNA, CDR2 SNTAGT. V was clipped by 8 bases and J by 11 bases, with 16 bases between them. This CDR3 contains 11 residues. Here the CDR3 DNA reads TGTGCCAGCCGGGGGCAGCCGGGGGAGTACTTC. Its protein product is CASRGQPGEYF.

The CDR3 nucleotides are TGTGCCAGCAGCCAAAGTCCCACGTTGAACACTGAAGCTTTCTTT. It encodes CASSQSPTLNTEAFF. The chain carries TRBV7-2 and TRBJ1-1, with unresolved D. Germline-derived CDR1 and CDR2 are SGHTA and FQGNSA. The CDR3 sequence is 15 residues long. Trimming stripped 5 bases from V and 0 bases from J, with 13 bases between.

The rearrangement joins TRBV2 to TRBJ2-7; D might be TRBD1 (7 bases). Germline loops: CDR1 SNHLY, CDR2 FYNNEI. Trimming removed 5 bases at V and 3 bases at J, with 11 bases between. The CDR3 extends over 13 amino acids. The CDR3, as DNA: TGTGCCAGCAGTTGGCAGGGGGGCTACGAGCAGTACTTC. It codes for CASSWQGGYEQYF.

The rearrangement joins TRBV5-1 to TRBJ2-5; perhaps TRBD1 as D (7 bases). The germline V gene encodes CDR1 SGHRS and CDR2 YFSETQ. V was clipped by 4 bases and J by 4 bases, with 23 bases between them. The CDR3 length is 17 residues. CDR3 sequence: CASSTTRQGGIGETQYF. CDR3 sequence (DNA): TGCGCCAGCAGCACCACCCGACAGGGCGGGATAGGAGAGACCCAGTACTTC.

In this sample, this clone turned up a few times. This chain links TRBV2 with TRBJ2-1; 8 bases match TRBD2. CDR1 and CDR2 from the germline V gene are SNHLY and FYNNEI. V shed 8 bases, J shed 5 bases, and the junction held 11 bases outside the gene matches. The CDR3 totals 15 residues. Here the CDR3 reads CASLEEGTRNNEQFF. The CDR3 DNA reads as TGTGCCAGCCTCGAAGAAGGGACTAGGAACAATGAGCAGTTCTTC. Looking up the rest from reference TRBV2 and TRBJ2-1 gives the full variable domain: EPEVTQTPSHQVTQMGQEVILRCVPISNHLYFYWYRQILGQKVEFLVSFYNNEISEKSEIFDDQFSVERPDGSNFTLKIRSTKLEDSAMYFCASLEEGTRNNEQFFGPGTRLTVL.

This chain uses TRBV13 with TRBJ2-1; tentatively, D is TRBD1 or TRBD2 (5 bases each). Germline V gene sequence: CDR1 PRHDT, CDR2 FYEKMQ (reference sequence). Trimming stripped 5 bases from V and 10 bases from J, with 18 bases between. The CDR3 covers 14 residues. CDR3 protein: CASSPWDALGEQFF. CDR3 coding DNA: TGTGCCAGCAGCCCCTGGGACGCCCTCGGGGAGCAGTTCTTC.

V is TRBV5-1 and J is TRBJ1-1, with TRBD1 matching over 7 bases. The CDR3 runs to 14 residues. Germline lookup yields CDR1 SGHRS and CDR2 YFSETQ. Trimming removed 5 bases from V and 5 bases from J; junction bases left unmatched: 9. CDR3 region: CASSFDRVKTEAFF. The CDR3 bases are TGCGCCAGCAGTTTCGACAGGGTCAAAACTGAAGCTTTCTTT.

This clone was recorded a few times. The genes are TRBV6-5 and TRBJ1-6, with TRBD1 matching 7 bases. V was clipped by 6 bases and J by 9 bases; unmatched bases: 11. In germline, CDR1 is MNHEY, CDR2 SVGAGI. The CDR3 runs 15 residues. Written as DNA, the CDR3 is TGTGCCAGCAGGTCCTCCCGACAGGGCAGTTCACCCCTCCACTTT. Translation: CASRSSRQGSSPLHF.

The V call is TRBV2, the J call TRBJ1-5; 7 bases are a match to TRBD1. V shed 4 bases and J 1 base; nucleotides not matched to a gene: 4. CDR3 length equals 15 residues. Germline lookup yields CDR1 SNHLY and CDR2 FYNNEI. CDR3 residues: CASSAGGGSNQPQHF. The CDR3 DNA reads as TGTGCCAGCAGTGCAGGGGGGGGGAGCAATCAGCCCCAGCATTTT. Together with reference TRBV2 and TRBJ1-5, the CDR3 gives the full variable domain: EPEVTQTPSHQVTQMGQEVILRCVPISNHLYFYWYRQILGQKVEFLVSFYNNEISEKSEIFDDQFSVERPDGSNFTLKIRSTKLEDSAMYFCASSAGGGSNQPQHFGDGTRLSIL.

V gene TRBV19 combines with J gene TRBJ2-1; TRBD1 matches at 8 bases. The trim removed 5 bases at V and 2 bases at J, leaving 8 bases unmatched. The length of the CDR3 is 16 residues. The germline CDR1 and CDR2 sequences are LNHDA and SQIVND (reference sequence). DNA of the CDR3: TGTGCCAGTAGTCCCACCGACAGGGGAACCTACAATGAGCAGTTCTTC. Its translation is CASSPTDRGTYNEQFF.

The gene calls are TRBV7-9 and TRBJ2-1, with unresolved D. Germline V gene lookup returns CDR1 SEHNR and CDR2 FQNEAQ (reference sequence). The CDR3 extends over 16 amino acids. Trimming stripped 3 bases from V and 8 bases from J, with 20 bases between. The CDR3 bases are TGTGCCAGCAGCTTTAACTTTCTTGTAAGATCCGATGAGCAGTTCTTC. This translates into CASSFNFLVRSDEQFF.

The chain recombines TRBV5-6 with TRBJ1-2; 8 bases align to TRBD1. Germline V CDR1 and CDR2: SGHDT, YYEEEE. The CDR3 length is 16 residues. V gave up 4 bases and J gave up 4 bases; unmatched junction bases: 12. In DNA form, the CDR3 reads TGTGCCAGCAGCCATAGAAATCGACAGGGGTCCTATGGCTACACCTTC. This translates into CASSHRNRQGSYGYTF.

The CDR3 DNA sequence: TGTGCCAGCATGCCGGGGGGAAGCCTTAGCACAGATACGCAGTATTTT. It codes for CASMPGGSLSTDTQYF. The chain links TRBV7-2 to TRBJ2-3; 7 bases align to TRBD2. Germline lookup yields CDR1 SGHTA and CDR2 FQGNSA. J lost 0 bases, V lost 7 bases, and 10 bases had no gene match. CDR3 length equals 16 residues. The full variable domain, rest sourced from reference TRBV7-2 and TRBJ2-3, is GAGVSQSPSNKVTEKGKDVELRCDPISGHTALYWYRQSLGQGLEFLIYFQGNSAPDKSGLPSDRFSAERTGGSVSTLTIQRTQQEDSAVYLCASMPGGSLSTDTQYFGPGTRLTVL.

This clone was found once. V and J are TRBV7-3 and TRBJ2-3, with D possibly TRBD2 on 5 matching bases. The CDR3 is 14 residues long. V was cut by 6 bases and J by 4 bases, with 14 bases left in between. Germline V lookup: CDR1 SGHTA, CDR2 FQGTGA. The chain's CDR3 is CASRASAGADTQYF. The CDR3 region has the DNA TGTGCCAGCAGGGCGTCTGCCGGGGCAGATACGCAGTATTTT.

J is TRBJ2-7 and V is TRBV28; 8 positions agree with TRBD1. J gave up 3 bases and V 7 bases, and 8 bases lay outside the gene matches. CDR1 MDHEN and CDR2 SYDVKM come from the germline V gene. This CDR3 has 14 amino acids. The CDR3, as DNA: TGTGCCAGCAATAATTACGGACAGGGCTACGAGCAGTACTTC. It yields the protein CASNNYGQGYEQYF. Drawing the rest from reference TRBV28 and TRBJ2-7, the complete variable domain is DVKVTQSSRYLVKRTGEKVFLECVQDMDHENMFWYRQDPGLGLRLIYFSYDVKMKEKGDIPEGYSVSREKKERFSLILESASTNQTSMYLCASNNYGQGYEQYFGPGTRLTVT.

This clone has just a few counts. The chain employs TRBV5-1 and TRBJ1-1; the match to TRBD1 covers 8 bases. After removal of 5 bases from V and 7 bases from J, the junction contained 10 bases not matched to a gene. There are 14 residues in the CDR3. Germline V gene lookup returns CDR1 SGHRS and CDR2 YFSETQ. The DNA of the CDR3 is TGCGCCAGCAGATCGCCGGACAGGGTGGGTGAAGCTTTCTTT. Translated: CASRSPDRVGEAFF.

This rearrangement joins TRBV9 to TRBJ1-1, with no clear D. The germline V and J ends were trimmed by 3 bases and 5 bases, with 11 bases remaining between them. The CDR3 sequence is 13 residues long. Germline V CDR1 and CDR2: SGDLS, YYNGEE. CDR3 nucleotides: TGTGCCAGCAGCGACCGGTACGAGACTGAAGCTTTCTTT. It is translated as CASSDRYETEAFF.